A selection of T cell receptor beta chains follows, all from one sample in a study of patients and donors after allogeneic stem cell transplantation. From the RT-PCR reads, TCRdb called clonotypes with MiXCR, one entry per CDR3 protein. The sample shows approximately 200,000 distinct CDR3 sequences, over 30% of them seen only once. The sample taken for sequencing was blood, either unsorted or a sorted T cell fraction (not recorded which). The origin of the receptors is a human donor who was either an allogeneic HSCT recipient or a stem cell or donor lymphocyte infusion donor (not recorded which). It is not recorded whose cells these are; they may come from a transplant donor. CDR3s include the opening cysteine and the closing phenylalanine or tryptophan. D genes are given only for firm matches. The listing skips clone size in some rows; elsewhere it reads once, few, many or a size class.

TRBV12-3/TRBV12-4	few	NA	TRBJ2-7	TGTGCCAGCAGTTTAGGCAGGGGTGGCTACGAGCAGTACTTC	CASSLGRGGYEQYF
TRBV4-2	NA	NA	TRBJ2-1	TGTGCCAGCAGCCGCCGGAGCGGAAACTCCTACAATGAGCAGTTCTTC	CASSRRSGNSYNEQFF
TRBV4-1	NA	NA	TRBJ1-2	TGCGCCAGCAGCTCGGTTAGACTTTATGGCTACACCTTC	CASSSVRLYGYTF
TRBV24-1	NA	NA	TRBJ1-2	TGTGCCACCAGTGATTCATGGCAGGTCTATGGCTACACCTTC	CATSDSWQVYGYTF
TRBV12-3/TRBV12-4	many	NA	TRBJ2-3	TGTGCCAGCAGCCGCACAGATACGCAGTATTTT	CASSRTDTQYF
TRBV4-1	NA	TRBD2	TRBJ2-7	TGCGCCAGCAGCCGCACTAGCGGACTCTCCTACGAGCAGTACTTC	CASSRTSGLSYEQYF
TRBV4-1	NA	NA	TRBJ1-1	TGCGCCAGCAGCCAGGAGCCCCGGGTTCCCACTGAAGCTTTCTTT	CASSQEPRVPTEAFF
TRBV7-2	NA	NA	TRBJ1-5	TGTGCCAGCAGCTTAGAACCGGGTGTAAGGCAGCCCCAGCATTTT	CASSLEPGVRQPQHF
TRBV15	NA	NA	TRBJ2-5	TGTGCCACCAGCAGAGATCATGGGACCCAGTACTTC	CATSRDHGTQYF
TRBV10-3	NA	NA	TRBJ1-1	TGTGCCATCAGTGAGTCGTGGCGGGCTGAAGCTTTCTTT	CAISESWRAEAFF
TRBV7-6	NA	NA	TRBJ2-5	TGTGCCAGCAGCTTAGGCTTCCAAGAGACCCAGTACTTC	CASSLGFQETQYF
TRBV3-1	NA	NA	TRBJ2-1	TGTGCCAGCAGCCAGAGGGGGGAAGGGTACAATGAGCAGTTCTTC	CASSQRGEGYNEQFF
TRBV4-3	NA	NA	TRBJ2-1	TGCGCCAGCAGCCAAGGCTGGAACTCCTACAATGAGCAGTTCTTC	CASSQGWNSYNEQFF
TRBV12-3/TRBV12-4	NA	NA	TRBJ2-5	TGTGCCAGCAGTTTGGTAGGCGCCGGGGGGACCCAGTACTTC	CASSLVGAGGTQYF
TRBV12-3/TRBV12-4	NA	NA	TRBJ1-5	TGTGCCAGCACCCCGGCGGGGGATCAGCCCCAGCATTTT	CASTPAGDQPQHF
TRBV29-1	NA	TRBD1	TRBJ2-5	TGCAGCGTCCGGACAGGTCAAGAGACCCAGTACTTC	CSVRTGQETQYF
TRBV25-1	few	NA	TRBJ1-1	TGTGCCAGCAGTGAACTTTGGAGGGAAGGGGCTTTCTTT	CASSELWREGAFF
TRBV5-5	once	NA	TRBJ1-6	TGTGCCAGCAGCCTCGGACGGAGCTCCTATAATTCACCCCTCCACTTT	CASSLGRSSYNSPLHF
TRBV11-2	NA	TRBD1	TRBJ2-3	TGTGCCAGCAAGAGGACAGGGGGCCCAGATACGCAGTATTTT	CASKRTGGPDTQYF
TRBV14	few	NA	TRBJ1-1	TGTGCCAGCAGCCAAGATCTCCCAGGGAGTACTGAAGCTTTCTTT	CASSQDLPGSTEAFF
TRBV9	NA	NA	TRBJ2-7	TGTGCCAGCAGCGTTAGGACTGGATCCTACGAGCAGTACTTC	CASSVRTGSYEQYF
TRBV28	NA	NA	TRBJ1-1	TGTGCCAGCAGTTTATATCCCACAGGGAACACTGAAGCTTTCTTT	CASSLYPTGNTEAFF
TRBV5-1	NA	TRBD1	TRBJ2-1	TGCGCCAGCAGCCGGGACAGCTACAATGAGCAGTTCTTC	CASSRDSYNEQFF
TRBV5-5	NA	NA	TRBJ1-2	TGTGCCAGCACCCCGAGCTGGTTAAACTATGGCTACACCTTC	CASTPSWLNYGYTF
TRBV28	few	NA	TRBJ1-6	TGTGCCAGCAGTTCCGCGGACACGTTGAATTCACCCCTCCACTTT	CASSSADTLNSPLHF
TRBV7-2	few	NA	TRBJ1-5	TGTGCCAGCAGGGCTGGCAATCAGCCCCAGCATTTT	CASRAGNQPQHF